Below, 29 T cell receptor beta chains from the same sample are listed, as sequenced in a study of blood T cell repertoires in COVID-19. The table came from immunoSEQ multiplex PCR; TCRdb's copy has only in-frame clones and leaves some out. Of 250,000 to 300,000 clones detected, 88% appear once; the ten largest clones hold approximately 11%. Sequencing input: peripheral blood. These receptors were collected from a young woman with COVID-19, enrolled during active disease.

The rearrangement uses TRBV25-1 and TRBJ1-2, with 8 nucleotides matching TRBD1. This CDR3 contains 14 residues. V was pared by 2 bases and J by 7 bases, with 6 bases of the junction left unmatched. CDR1 and CDR2 (germline): MGHDK, SYGVNS. CDR3 in DNA: TGTGCCAGCAGTGAAGGTGCAGGGGGCAGTGGCTACACCTTC. It codes for CASSEGAGGSGYTF.

This chain connects TRBV12-3 or TRBV12-4 to TRBJ2-7, with TRBD1 identical over 7 bases. The V segment lost 5 bases and the J segment 4 bases; nucleotides outside the gene matches: 5. The CDR3 has 13 amino acids. CDR3 nucleotides: TGTGCCAGCAGTCCGGGACAGAGGTACGAGCAGTACTTC. Amino acids: CASSPGQRYEQYF.

This clone has a handful of counts. The V and J genes are TRBV4-1 and TRBJ2-2, with D perhaps TRBD2 (6 bases). The CDR3 runs to 17 residues. From germline, CDR1 is MGHRA and CDR2 YSYEKL. The germline V and J ends were trimmed by 3 bases and 4 bases, with 18 bases remaining between them. The CDR3: CASSHVPTNGGTGELFF. DNA of the CDR3: TGCGCCAGCAGCCACGTCCCCACCAACGGGGGCACCGGGGAGCTGTTTTTT.

This chain connects TRBV6-5 to TRBJ1-5; D unresolved. Deletions cut 7 bases from V and 7 bases from J, with 17 bases between. The CDR3 covers 14 residues. Germline V CDR1 and CDR2: MNHEY, SVGAGI. The CDR3 DNA reads as TGTGCCAGCACGGACGGACGAGCGGGGCAGCCCCAGCATTTT. Translation gives CASTDGRAGQPQHF.

Only one count was recorded for this clone. CDR3 amino acids: CASSLRQGRFSGANVLTF. In nucleotides, the CDR3 is TGTGCCAGCAGTTTACGACAGGGGCGGTTCTCTGGGGCCAACGTCCTGACTTTC. The chain uses TRBV28 and TRBJ2-6; 8 nucleotides align to TRBD1. Trimming removed 2 bases from V and 0 bases from J; junction bases left unmatched: 6. This CDR3 region has 18 residues. Germline CDR1 and CDR2: MDHEN and SYDVKM.

This rearrangement joins TRBV5-1 to TRBJ1-1; 8 nucleotides line up with TRBD1. V gave up 2 bases and J gave up 4 bases; unmatched junction bases: 4. Per germline, CDR1 SGHRS and CDR2 YFSETQ. The CDR3 covers 14 residues. The DNA of the CDR3 is TGCGCCAGCAGCTTCCAGGGGGCAGGCACTGAAGCTTTCTTT. It yields the protein CASSFQGAGTEAFF.

This chain joins TRBV2 and TRBJ2-7; TRBD1 matches 7 bases. In germline, CDR1 is SNHLY, CDR2 FYNNEI. CDR3 length equals 13 residues. Unmatched junction bases numbered 6, after V lost 3 bases and J lost 7 bases. The CDR3 DNA reads TGTGCCAGCAGTGACAGGGGGTTTCGGGAGCAGTACTTC. Translating gives CASSDRGFREQYF.

This clone has a single count. The CDR3 reads CSSRDRNYGYTF. Written as DNA, the CDR3 is TGCTCTTCTAGGGACAGGAACTATGGCTACACCTTC. J is TRBJ1-2 and V is TRBV29-1; 8 nucleotides agree with TRBD1. The CDR3 has 12 amino acids. Germline-derived CDR1 and CDR2 are SQVTM and ANQGSEA.

This chain connects TRBV3-1 (or the pseudogene TRBV3-2) to TRBJ2-4; no clear D. From germline, CDR1 is LGHDT and CDR2 YNNKEL (reference sequence). V lost 3 bases, J lost 8 bases, and 8 bases lay in between. The CDR3 is 12 amino acids. CDR3 sequence: CASSHPFDIQYF. In nucleotides, the CDR3 is TGTGCCAGCAGCCACCCCTTTGACATTCAGTACTTC.

The rearrangement links TRBV30 to TRBJ1-3; TRBD1 matches at 9 bases. V gave up 7 bases and J gave up 8 bases; unmatched junction bases: 3. This CDR3 region has 11 residues. Looked up from germline, CDR1 is GTSNPN and CDR2 is SVGIG (reference sequence). CDR3 bases: TGTGCCTACAGGGGGCTATACACCATATATTTT. Amino acids: CAYRGLYTIYF.

The rearrangement joins TRBV7-2 to TRBJ1-5, with 7 positions matching TRBD1. The CDR3 has 13 residues. Germline V gene lookup returns CDR1 SGHTA and CDR2 FQGNSA. With V trimmed by 8 bases and J by 0 bases, 1 base remained unmatched. The CDR3 sequence is CASGTVSNQPQHF. The CDR3 coding sequence is TGTGCCAGCGGGACAGTTAGCAATCAGCCCCAGCATTTT.

This clone was seen once. The J gene is TRBJ2-3, the V gene TRBV3-1 (or the pseudogene TRBV3-2), with 7 bases matching TRBD2. Germline CDR1 reads LGHDT; CDR2 reads YNNKEL (reference sequence). CDR3 length equals 17 residues. J gave up 5 bases and V 1 base, and 12 bases lay outside the gene matches. CDR3 residues: CASSQAAAGAGGDTQYF. CDR3 nucleotides: TGTGCCAGCAGCCAAGCTGCGGCGGGAGCGGGCGGAGATACGCAGTATTTT.

The gene calls are TRBV7-9 and TRBJ2-7, with D perhaps matching TRBD2 (6 bases). Deletions cut 0 bases from V and 2 bases from J, with 8 bases between. Germline V CDR1 and CDR2: SEHNR, FQNEAQ (reference sequence). The CDR3 consists of 14 residues. The CDR3 is CASSLAGGAYEQYF. The CDR3 nucleotides are TGTGCCAGCAGCTTAGCGGGAGGCGCCTACGAGCAGTACTTC. Full variable domain (remainder filled in from reference TRBV7-9 and TRBJ2-7): DTGVSQNPRHKITKRGQNVTFRCDPISEHNRLYWYRQTLGQGPEFLTYFQNEAQLEKSRLLSDRFSAERPKGSFSTLEIQRTEQGDSAMYLCASSLAGGAYEQYFGPGTRLTVT.

This clone occurred once. The genes are TRBV18 and TRBJ1-2; the match to TRBD1 covers 12 bases. Losses at the gene ends were 5 bases for V and 4 bases for J; bases not matched to a gene: 14. This CDR3 spans 18 amino acids. The V gene's germline CDR1 is KGHSH and CDR2 LQKENI. CDR3 amino acids: CASSESGTGGYGAYGYTF. The CDR3 DNA is TGTGCCAGCTCAGAATCCGGGACAGGGGGCTACGGGGCCTATGGCTACACCTTC.

The chain joins TRBV6-5 to TRBJ1-5; 7 bases are shared with TRBD1. With 6 bases clipped from V and 5 bases from J, the junction kept 4 bases outside the gene matches. Per germline, CDR1 MNHEY and CDR2 SVGAGI. This CDR3 contains 13 residues. The CDR3 reads CASRQGSDQPQHF. In DNA form, the CDR3 reads TGTGCCAGCAGACAGGGGTCAGATCAGCCCCAGCATTTT.

The chain recombines TRBV5-1 with TRBJ1-6, with TRBD1 matching over 7 bases. With 3 bases clipped from V and 5 bases from J, the junction kept 5 bases outside the gene matches. Germline V gene data show CDR1 as SGHRS and CDR2 as YFSETQ. This CDR3 is 15 amino acids long. This chain's CDR3 is CASSYRQGHNSPLHF. CDR3 bases: TGCGCCAGCAGCTACCGACAGGGCCATAATTCACCCCTCCACTTT.

The chain links TRBV28 to TRBJ2-3; 9 nucleotides match TRBD2. Germline loops: CDR1 MDHEN, CDR2 SYDVKM. The CDR3 loop spans 15 amino acids. Losses at the gene ends were 6 bases for V and 3 bases for J; bases not matched to a gene: 7. CDR3 nucleotide sequence: TGTGCCAGCAGCAACCCGGGACTAGCAACAGATACGCAGTATTTT. Its protein is CASSNPGLATDTQYF.

The rearrangement links TRBV6-5 to TRBJ2-7, with 7 bases fitting TRBD1. The ends lost 2 bases at V and 2 bases at J; junction bases unmatched: 6. This CDR3 is built from 15 residues. CDR1 is MNHEY and CDR2 is SVGAGI in the germline V gene. The CDR3 loop is CASSYRSRGTYEQYF. CDR3 bases: TGTGCCAGCAGTTACCGCTCCAGGGGGACCTACGAGCAGTACTTC.

The V call is TRBV9, the J call TRBJ1-4; D is perhaps TRBD1 (5 bases). There are 17 residues in the CDR3. Trimming left V 3 bases short and J 2 bases short, with 17 bases between. Germline assignment: CDR1 SGDLS and CDR2 YYNGEE. DNA for the CDR3: TGTGCCAGCAGCGAGGGAGGCGGGGCGCGGACTAATGAAAAACTGTTTTTT. Translated: CASSEGGGARTNEKLFF.

This clone showed up just once. The chain employs TRBV19 and TRBJ2-1, with unresolved D. Germline CDR1 LNHDA, CDR2 SQIVND (reference sequence). V was clipped by 5 bases and J by 0 bases, with 11 bases between them. The CDR3 is 15 amino acids. Written as DNA, the CDR3 is TGTGCCAGTAGTCCTGGCGGTTACTCCTACAATGAGCAGTTCTTC. Its translation: CASSPGGYSYNEQFF.

The sample holds one count of this clone. The V and J genes are TRBV28 and TRBJ1-4, with 11 bases matching TRBD1. After removal of 6 bases from V and 2 bases from J, the junction contained 11 bases not matched to a gene. This CDR3 is 18 amino acids long. Germline CDR1 reads MDHEN; CDR2 reads SYDVKM. The CDR3 nucleotides are TGTGCCAGCAGGGAGGACAGGGGGCACGTTGTCACTAATGAAAAACTGTTTTTT. Encoded protein: CASREDRGHVVTNEKLFF.

This clone was seen a single time. CDR3 loop: CATSLTLSNQPQHF. Here the CDR3 DNA reads TGTGCCACCTCCTTGACTCTTAGCAATCAGCCCCAGCATTTT. The J gene is TRBJ1-5, the V gene TRBV28; D gene unclear. V was cut by 10 bases and J by 0 bases, with 13 bases left in between. Germline V gene lookup returns CDR1 MDHEN and CDR2 SYDVKM. This CDR3 region has 14 residues.

This chain links TRBV7-3 with TRBJ2-1; 8 bases are a match to TRBD1. V trimming: 5 bases; J trimming: 5 bases; junction bases outside the gene matches: 11. The CDR3 spans 16 residues. Germline CDR1 and CDR2: SGHTA and FQGTGA. CDR3: CASSPHGQGTNNEQFF. The CDR3 coding sequence is TGTGCCAGCAGCCCCCACGGACAGGGTACCAACAATGAGCAGTTCTTC.

The genes are TRBV5-1 and TRBJ2-3, with a possible D match to TRBD1 (5 bases). Germline V CDR1 and CDR2: SGHRS, YFSETQ. CDR3 size: 15 residues. Trimming left V 4 bases short and J 0 bases short, with 12 bases between. CDR3 region: CASSPDTTSTDTQYF. The CDR3, as DNA: TGCGCCAGCAGCCCGGACACGACTAGCACAGATACGCAGTATTTT.

This chain connects TRBV28 to TRBJ1-2; TRBD1 might be the D (6 bases). V gave up 2 bases and J gave up 3 bases, with 10 bases separating them. There are 14 residues in the CDR3. Germline assignment: CDR1 MDHEN and CDR2 SYDVKM. As DNA, the CDR3 is TGTGCCAGCAGTTTAGGTCCAGGGGACTATGGCTACACCTTC. Residues: CASSLGPGDYGYTF.

This sequence joins TRBV28 and TRBJ2-7, with D perhaps TRBD1 (5 bases). The length of the CDR3 is 13 residues. Trimming took off 3 bases at V and 2 bases at J, with 8 bases between the two ends. Germline lookup yields CDR1 MDHEN and CDR2 SYDVKM. The CDR3 spells CASSFLRAYEQYF. The CDR3 DNA follows: TGTGCCAGCAGTTTTCTCAGGGCCTACGAGCAGTACTTC.

The CDR3 region has the DNA TGTGCCAGCAGCACCCAAGCGGGAGGGGCCTACGAGCAGTACTTC. Translating gives CASSTQAGGAYEQYF. The gene calls are TRBV7-9 and TRBJ2-7, with 10 bases aligning to TRBD2. This CDR3 comprises 15 residues. CDR1 and CDR2 from the germline V gene are SEHNR and FQNEAQ (reference sequence). V was pared by 5 bases and J by 2 bases, with 6 bases of the junction left unmatched. The full variable domain, completed using reference TRBV7-9 and TRBJ2-7, is DTGVSQNPRHKITKRGQNVTFRCDPISEHNRLYWYRQTLGQGPEFLTYFQNEAQLEKSRLLSDRFSAERPKGSFSTLEIQRTEQGDSAMYLCASSTQAGGAYEQYFGPGTRLTVT.

The chain is built from TRBV28 and TRBJ2-5, with D maybe TRBD1 (5 bases). The CDR3 has 13 residues. With 2 bases removed from V and 4 bases from J, the gap between germline ends came to 8 bases. The germline V gene has CDR1 MDHEN and CDR2 SYDVKM. The CDR3: CASSLPRAETQYF. The DNA of the CDR3 is TGTGCCAGCAGTTTACCCAGGGCAGAGACCCAGTACTTC.

V gene TRBV28 combines with J gene TRBJ2-7, with D perhaps matching TRBD2 (7 bases). V lost 6 bases and J lost 4, with 22 bases in between. The germline CDR1 and CDR2 sequences are MDHEN and SYDVKM. This CDR3 contains 16 residues. CDR3 amino acids: CASRSLFGGGGYEQYF. The CDR3 bases are TGTGCCAGCAGATCACTTTTCGGGGGAGGGGGGTACGAGCAGTACTTC.